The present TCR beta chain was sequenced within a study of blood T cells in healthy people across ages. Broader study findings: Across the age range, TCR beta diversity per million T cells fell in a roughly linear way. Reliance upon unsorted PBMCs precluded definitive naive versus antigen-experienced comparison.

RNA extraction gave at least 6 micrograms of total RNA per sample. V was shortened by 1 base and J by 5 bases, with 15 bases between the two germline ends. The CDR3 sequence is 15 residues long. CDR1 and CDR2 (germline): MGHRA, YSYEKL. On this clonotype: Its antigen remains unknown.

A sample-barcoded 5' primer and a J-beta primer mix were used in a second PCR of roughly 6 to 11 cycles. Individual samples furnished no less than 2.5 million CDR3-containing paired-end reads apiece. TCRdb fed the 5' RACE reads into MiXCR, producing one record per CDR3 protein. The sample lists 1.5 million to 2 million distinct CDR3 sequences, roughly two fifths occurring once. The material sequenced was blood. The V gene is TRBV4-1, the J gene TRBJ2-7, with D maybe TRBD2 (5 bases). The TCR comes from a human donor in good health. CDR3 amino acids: CASSQARVLVDEQYF. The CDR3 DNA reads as TGCGCCAGCAGCCAAGCGAGGGTTCTTGTGGACGAGCAGTACTTC.